Below are 31 T cell receptor beta chains sequenced from a single sample in a study of CD8 T cells in Susac syndrome. The RNA, about 0.5 to 1 ug, was put through reverse transcription using random hexamers. TCRdb processed the immunoSEQ multiplex PCR reads anew with MiXCR; each CDR3 protein has one entry. The sample includes about 190,000 distinct CDR3 sequences, 90% to 96% of them seen just once. The source material was CD4+ T cells from PBMCs. The receptor source for this set is a human donor with Susac syndrome.

The chain couples TRBV3-1 to TRBJ1-1, with unresolved D. Trimming shortened V by 1 base and J by 5 bases, and 11 bases separated the two germline ends. CDR3 length equals 14 residues. Germline CDR1 reads LGHDT; CDR2 reads YNNKEL (reference sequence). CDR3 nucleotides: TGTGCCAGCAGCCAAGGGGCGGGGAAAACTGAAGCTTTCTTT. Its translation: CASSQGAGKTEAFF.

The V and J genes are TRBV4-2 and TRBJ2-7; 14 bases map to TRBD2. With 4 bases clipped from V and 3 bases from J, the junction kept 5 bases outside the gene matches. The CDR3 runs to 16 residues. Germline V lookup: CDR1 LGHNA, CDR2 YNFKEQ. CDR3 sequence (DNA): TGTGCCAGCAGCCGGGGGGGACTAGCGGGGGTCTACGAGCAGTACTTC. This sequence encodes CASSRGGLAGVYEQYF.

This chain uses TRBV2 with TRBJ1-2; 7 nucleotides align to TRBD1. CDR1 and CDR2 (germline): SNHLY, FYNNEI. This CDR3 comprises 12 residues. The junction had 6 bases not matched to a gene; V was cut back by 7 bases and J by 7 bases. CDR3 loop: CASTDRLGGYTF. CDR3 coding DNA: TGTGCCAGCACGGACAGGTTGGGTGGCTACACCTTC.

This chain connects TRBV9 to TRBJ2-3, with 8 nucleotides matching TRBD2. J lost 5 bases, V lost 0 bases, and 5 bases had no gene match. Germline values: CDR1 SGDLS, CDR2 YYNGEE. The CDR3 is made up of 15 amino acids. CDR3 sequence (DNA): TGTGCCAGCAGCGTAGGGAGAGCGGGGGAAGATACGCAGTATTTT. Encoded protein: CASSVGRAGEDTQYF.

The gene calls are TRBV14 and TRBJ2-1; 13 bases map to TRBD2. CDR3 length: 16 amino acids. The J segment lost 8 bases and the V segment lost 3 bases, leaving 7 bases of the junction unmatched. The V gene's germline CDR1 is SGHDN and CDR2 FVKESK. The CDR3: CASSHRTSGGAHEQFF. The CDR3 DNA is TGTGCCAGCAGCCACCGCACTAGCGGGGGGGCCCATGAGCAGTTCTTC.

The V and J genes are TRBV5-1 and TRBJ1-1, with D unresolved. CDR3 length: 13 residues. V was trimmed by 2 bases and J by 1 base, leaving 6 bases between them. Germline V CDR1 and CDR2: SGHRS, YFSETQ. CDR3 DNA sequence: TGCGCCAGCAGCTTTGACAAGAACACTGAAGCTTTCTTT. Protein product: CASSFDKNTEAFF.

The chain links TRBV10-3 to TRBJ2-1; D is perhaps TRBD1 (6 bases). The V gene lost 0 bases and the J gene lost 6 bases, with 21 bases spanning the gap. The germline CDR1 and CDR2 sequences are ENHRY and SYGVKD. The CDR3 has 18 residues. Here the CDR3 DNA reads TGTGCCATCAGTGAGTCGACCGTTGAGGGGGAGCTACGCAATGAGCAGTTCTTC. It is translated as CAISESTVEGELRNEQFF.

V and J are TRBV12-3 or TRBV12-4 and TRBJ1-6; D might be TRBD1 (6 bases). The CDR3 extends over 14 amino acids. V lost 5 bases to trimming and J lost 8 bases, with 13 bases between them. CDR3 region: CASSLRQADSPLHF. The CDR3 bases are TGTGCCAGCAGTCTTCGACAGGCTGATTCACCCCTCCACTTT.

The chain joins TRBV20-1 to TRBJ2-5; 10 positions match TRBD2. This CDR3 has 15 residues. Germline-derived CDR1 and CDR2 are DFQATT and SNEGSKA (reference sequence). Losses at the gene ends were 0 bases for V and 3 bases for J; bases not matched to a gene: 4. CDR3 residues: CSARDLTSGEETQYF. The DNA for the CDR3 is TGCAGTGCTAGAGATCTCACTAGCGGGGAAGAGACCCAGTACTTC.

The J gene is TRBJ2-2, the V gene TRBV7-2; 13 bases agree with TRBD2. The CDR3 covers 17 residues. With 1 base clipped from V and 5 bases from J, the junction kept 4 bases outside the gene matches. In germline, CDR1 is SGHTA, CDR2 FQGNSA. CDR3 protein: CASSLVGTSGETGELFF. The CDR3 nucleotides are TGTGCCAGCAGCTTAGTGGGGACTAGCGGGGAAACCGGGGAGCTGTTTTTT.

CDR3: CASSLRGYNEQFF. Written as DNA, the CDR3 is TGTGCCAGCAGTTTACGGGGTTACAATGAGCAGTTCTTC. V and J are TRBV12-3 or TRBV12-4 and TRBJ2-1; possibly TRBD2 for D (5 bases). The CDR3 loop spans 13 amino acids. The V and J ends lost 2 bases and 4 bases respectively, with 6 bases between them.

The CDR3 coding sequence is TGTGCCAGCAGTCTTCAGGGTAGTTTCGAGACCCAGTACTTC. Translating gives CASSLQGSFETQYF. V usage is TRBV12-3 or TRBV12-4 and J usage is TRBJ2-5, with D possibly matching TRBD1 (5 bases). The CDR3 length is 14 residues. V lost 5 bases to trimming and J lost 5 bases, with 15 bases between them.

This sequence joins TRBV11-2 and TRBJ2-2, with 8 bases that match TRBD2. The CDR3 covers 17 residues. After removal of 3 bases from V and 2 bases from J, the junction contained 8 bases not matched to a gene. Germline-derived CDR1 and CDR2 are SGHAT and FQNNGV. The CDR3 sequence: CASSFPRGAYNTGELFF. The DNA of the CDR3 is TGTGCCAGCAGCTTTCCGCGGGGGGCCTATAACACCGGGGAGCTGTTTTTT. Drawing the rest from reference TRBV11-2 and TRBJ2-2, the complete variable domain is EAGVAQSPRYKIIEKRQSVAFWCNPISGHATLYWYQQILGQGPKLLIQFQNNGVVDDSQLPKDRFSAERLKGVDSTLKIQPAKLEDSAVYLCASSFPRGAYNTGELFFGEGSRLTVL.

The chain has TRBV29-1 and TRBJ2-3, with D perhaps matching TRBD1 or TRBD2 (6 bases each). This CDR3 has 15 residues. The germline gives CDR1 SQVTM, CDR2 ANQGSEA. V was trimmed by 3 bases and J by 7 bases, leaving 20 bases between them. The CDR3 nucleotides read TGCAGCGTTGACGCGACCCCGGGGGCACCATATACGCAGTATTTT. Translated: CSVDATPGAPYTQYF.

The chain recombines TRBV28 with TRBJ2-7, with D maybe TRBD2 (6 bases). Germline V CDR1 and CDR2: MDHEN, SYDVKM. The CDR3 consists of 14 residues. V was pared by 9 bases and J by 2 bases, with 17 bases between. CDR3 in amino acids: CASTGGRLAYEQYF. CDR3 DNA: TGTGCCAGTACCGGAGGGCGACTGGCCTACGAGCAGTACTTC.

The V call is TRBV20-1, the J call TRBJ2-3, with 11 bases aligning to TRBD2. The V and J ends lost 6 bases and 1 base, in that order; junction bases with no gene match: 0. The CDR3 sequence is 13 residues long. Germline lookup yields CDR1 DFQATT and CDR2 SNEGSKA (reference sequence). This CDR3 is CSAGLAGTDTQYF. The CDR3 nucleotides read TGCAGTGCGGGACTAGCGGGCACAGATACGCAGTATTTT.

This chain uses TRBV11-2 with TRBJ1-6; 9 bases line up with TRBD1. The CDR3 loop spans 16 amino acids. The germline V gene encodes CDR1 SGHAT and CDR2 FQNNGV. V trimming: 1 base; J trimming: 7 bases; junction bases outside the gene matches: 5. CDR3 DNA: TGTGCCAGCAGCTTAGCCCGGACAGGGGTCAATTCACCCCTCCACTTT. This translates into CASSLARTGVNSPLHF.

The rearrangement links TRBV29-1 to TRBJ2-7; 7 bases line up with TRBD1. The CDR3 extends over 14 amino acids. The germline V gene has CDR1 SQVTM and CDR2 ANQGSEA. V lost 6 bases, J lost 0 bases, and 8 bases stayed unmatched. The CDR3 spells CSVQDRLYSYEQYF. The CDR3 DNA reads TGCAGCGTCCAGGACAGGCTTTACTCCTACGAGCAGTACTTC.

This chain uses TRBV5-1 with TRBJ2-5; tentative D call: TRBD2 (6 bases). V shed 4 bases and J shed 1 base, with 11 bases lying between them. Per the germline V gene, CDR1 is SGHRS and CDR2 is YFSETQ. The CDR3 contains 14 residues. The CDR3 loop reads CASSKGTAQETQYF. The DNA of the CDR3 is TGCGCCAGCAGCAAAGGGACTGCCCAAGAGACCCAGTACTTC.

The gene calls are TRBV3-1 and TRBJ2-5; tentatively, D is TRBD1 (7 bases). The germline V gene encodes CDR1 LGHDT and CDR2 YNNKEL (reference sequence). The CDR3 totals 14 residues. The ends were cut back, 4 bases at V and 6 bases at J, with 15 bases in the middle. CDR3 loop: CASSPTQGRKTQYF. CDR3 coding DNA: TGTGCCAGCAGCCCCACACAGGGGAGGAAGACCCAGTACTTC.

This clonotype was counted once. V usage is TRBV12-3 or TRBV12-4 and J usage is TRBJ2-5; D is possibly TRBD1 or TRBD2 (5 bases each). There are 16 residues in the CDR3. Trimming took off 4 bases at V and 5 bases at J, with 20 bases between the two ends. The CDR3 sequence: CASSSPGRQIGETQYF. The CDR3 DNA reads TGTGCCAGCAGTTCCCCGGGACGACAAATAGGGGAGACCCAGTACTTC.

The gene calls are TRBV14 and TRBJ1-4, with a possible D match to TRBD1 (6 bases). In germline, CDR1 is SGHDN, CDR2 FVKESK. Trimming removed 4 bases at V and 5 bases at J, with 14 bases between. This CDR3 contains 15 residues. CDR3 amino acids: CASSPLGTFNEKLFF. The CDR3 DNA follows: TGTGCCAGCAGCCCTCTGGGGACATTCAATGAAAAACTGTTTTTT.

The chain is built from TRBV3-1 and TRBJ1-5; D unclear. The CDR3 contains 13 residues. Germline-derived CDR1 and CDR2 are LGHDT and YNNKEL (reference sequence). V lost 0 bases and J lost 9, with 9 bases in between. CDR3 sequence reads: CASSQDLGRPQHF. As DNA, the CDR3 is TGTGCCAGCAGCCAAGATCTAGGGAGGCCCCAGCATTTT.

The chain joins TRBV6-2 or TRBV6-3 to TRBJ2-7; a possible D gene is TRBD2 (7 bases). The CDR3 has 13 amino acids. Trimming removed 6 bases from V and 6 bases from J, with 15 bases in between. Germline V gene data show CDR1 as MNHEY and CDR2 as SVGEGT. CDR3: CASRAGHTSEQYF. DNA for the CDR3: TGTGCCAGCAGAGCGGGACATACTTCCGAGCAGTACTTC.

This clonotype was seen just once. This chain links TRBV7-9 with TRBJ2-7, with 7 bases fitting TRBD1. The CDR3 extends over 13 amino acids. Trimming at V came to 1 base and at J to 7 bases, leaving 4 bases not matched to a gene. The germline gives CDR1 SEHNR, CDR2 FQNEAQ (reference sequence). The CDR3 DNA sequence: TGTGCCAGCAGCTTAGGTCAGGGGGAAGAGCAGTACTTC. This codes for CASSLGQGEEQYF.

The chain joins TRBV9 to TRBJ2-5; the match to TRBD2 covers 11 bases. Germline CDR1 SGDLS, CDR2 YYNGEE. The ends lost 0 bases at V and 1 base at J; junction bases unmatched: 5. This CDR3 spans 17 amino acids. The CDR3: CASSVDPSGGPQETQYF. CDR3 DNA: TGTGCCAGCAGCGTAGACCCTAGCGGGGGGCCCCAAGAGACCCAGTACTTC.

This chain connects TRBV20-1 to TRBJ1-1, with 8 bases that match TRBD1. The CDR3 totals 13 residues. Germline CDR1 reads DFQATT; CDR2 reads SNEGSKA (reference sequence). After removal of 5 bases from V and 5 bases from J, the junction contained 7 bases not matched to a gene. The CDR3 is CSAGQGGKTEAFF. The DNA of the CDR3 is TGCAGTGCTGGACAGGGAGGGAAGACTGAAGCTTTCTTT.

This chain uses TRBV20-1 with TRBJ2-3, with no clear D. Trimming removed 0 bases at V and 1 base at J, with 11 bases between. CDR3 size: 15 residues. Germline values: CDR1 DFQATT, CDR2 SNEGSKA (reference sequence). The CDR3 coding sequence is TGCAGTGCTAGAGATAGGACGAGCGGCACAGATACGCAGTATTTT. Amino acid sequence: CSARDRTSGTDTQYF.

This clonotype was observed once. The chain links TRBV12-3 or TRBV12-4 to TRBJ2-7; 9 bases align to TRBD2. After removal of 6 bases from V and 3 bases from J, the junction contained 15 bases not matched to a gene. The CDR3 runs to 17 residues. CDR3 sequence (DNA): TGTGCCAGCAGCCCCACTGGGGGGCTAGCGGGGAGCTACGAGCAGTACTTC. It translates to CASSPTGGLAGSYEQYF.

This chain links TRBV28 with TRBJ1-1; D is ambiguous. In germline, CDR1 is MDHEN, CDR2 SYDVKM. This CDR3 is built from 11 residues. Trimming took 8 bases from V and 11 from J, leaving 15 bases between them. The CDR3 region has the DNA TGTGCCAGCGGTGCCCCCGGTGGGGCTTTCTTT. This sequence encodes CASGAPGGAFF.

The chain combines TRBV7-9 with TRBJ2-2; 7 positions match TRBD2. Germline CDR1 is SEHNR and CDR2 is FQNEAQ (reference sequence). CDR3 length: 18 amino acids. V trimming: 4 bases; J trimming: 7 bases; junction bases outside the gene matches: 18. The CDR3 nucleotides are TGTGCCAGCAGCTCACCCTTGCTCGCGGGGGTCCCGGGCGGGGAGCTGTTTTTT. Translated, it gives CASSSPLLAGVPGGELFF. Looking up the rest from reference TRBV7-9 and TRBJ2-2 gives the full variable domain: DTGVSQNPRHKITKRGQNVTFRCDPISEHNRLYWYRQTLGQGPEFLTYFQNEAQLEKSRLLSDRFSAERPKGSFSTLEIQRTEQGDSAMYLCASSSPLLAGVPGGELFFGEGSRLTVL.